One and the same sample provided the 30 T cell receptor beta chains below, sequenced in a study of blood T cells in healthy people across ages. Then a second PCR, running roughly 7 to 12 cycles, was carried out with a sample-barcoded 5' primer and a J-beta primer mix. TCRdb processed the 5' RACE reads anew with MiXCR; each CDR3 protein has one entry. The sample records 550,000 to 750,000 distinct CDR3 sequences, 20% to 25% being singletons. The sequenced sample consisted of blood. The receptors were gathered from a man between 65 and 79 years old in good health.

This clonotype has a handful of counts. J is TRBJ1-2 and V is TRBV11-2; no clear D gene. The CDR3 consists of 15 residues. Trimming cost V 5 bases and J 5 bases, with 18 bases left between them. Germline CDR1 SGHAT, CDR2 FQNNGV. In nucleotides, the CDR3 is TGTGCCAGCAGCCCAGACGGCCCGGTAAAGTATGGCTACACCTTC. Encoded protein: CASSPDGPVKYGYTF.

The rearrangement joins TRBV5-6 to TRBJ2-3; D is ambiguous. This CDR3 is built from 13 residues. Germline assignment: CDR1 SGHDT and CDR2 YYEEEE. Trimming stripped 5 bases from V and 0 bases from J, with 7 bases between. The CDR3: CASRGFSTDTQYF. Here the CDR3 DNA reads TGTGCCAGCAGGGGGTTTAGCACAGATACGCAGTATTTT. The entire variable domain, with the rest obtained from reference TRBV5-6 and TRBJ2-3, is as follows: DAGVTQSPTHLIKTRGQQVTLRCSPKSGHDTVSWYQQALGQGPQFIFQYYEEEERQRGNFPDRFSGHQFPNYSSELNVNALLLGDSALYLCASRGFSTDTQYFGPGTRLTVL.

In its sample, this clonotype was seen many times. The chain couples TRBV12-3 or TRBV12-4 to TRBJ1-1, with D unresolved. Trimming shortened V by 2 bases and J by 0 bases, and 7 bases separated the two germline ends. The CDR3 length is 14 residues. The DNA for the CDR3 is TGTGCCAGCAGTTTATGGAGGTTGAACACTGAAGCTTTCTTT. Translated, it gives CASSLWRLNTEAFF.

This clonotype was observed a few times. The genes are TRBV6-2 or TRBV6-3 and TRBJ2-5, with no clear D. The last part of the DNA fits TRBJ2-7 better; the J call may be wrong. This CDR3 region has 12 residues. Germline lookup yields CDR1 MNHEY and CDR2 SVGEGT. This CDR3 reads CASGDNSYEQYF. The CDR3 DNA is TGTGCCAGCGGTGACAACTCCTACGAGCAGTACTTC.

There are many counts of this clonotype. The chain couples TRBV6-6 to TRBJ1-1, with D uncertain. This CDR3 spans 12 amino acids. CDR1 is MNHNY, CDR2 SVGAGI, per germline (reference sequence). Trimming removed 8 bases at V and 2 bases at J, with 9 bases between. Here the CDR3 reads CASSPSNTEAFF. CDR3 sequence (DNA): TGTGCCAGCTCCCCGAGTAACACTGAAGCTTTCTTT.

A note on this clonotype: One end of the junction does not line up with germline, which may come from a read error. The rearrangement uses TRBV6-8 and TRBJ2-2; 8 positions agree with TRBD2. This CDR3 is 17 amino acids long. The V gene's germline CDR1 is MNHGY and CDR2 SAAAGT. Here the CDR3 DNA reads TGTGCCAGCAGTACCTCGGCTGACTGGCCAGGTAGCGGGGAGCTGTCTTTT. Its protein is CASSTSADWPGSGELSF.

V gene TRBV6-6 combines with J gene TRBJ2-5; the D gene is possibly TRBD2 (5 bases). Trimming removed 2 bases from V and 5 bases from J, with 6 bases in between. CDR1 and CDR2 from the germline V gene are MNHNY and SVGAGI (reference sequence). This CDR3 is built from 12 residues. The CDR3 sequence is CASSYLAETQYF. CDR3 DNA sequence: TGTGCCAGCAGTTACCTAGCTGAGACCCAGTACTTC.

This chain uses TRBV4-2 with TRBJ2-5; D may be TRBD1 or TRBD2 (5 bases each). Looked up from germline, CDR1 is LGHNA and CDR2 is YNFKEQ. Trimming pared 1 base from V and 5 bases from J, leaving 11 bases between. CDR3 length: 14 amino acids. CDR3 loop: CASSQVTGGETQYF. CDR3 bases: TGTGCCAGCAGCCAAGTTACAGGCGGGGAGACCCAGTACTTC.

This clonotype was counted many times. The chain joins TRBV29-1 to TRBJ1-2; TRBD1 is a possible D gene (5 bases). Looked up from germline, CDR1 is SQVTM and CDR2 is ANQGSEA. This CDR3 is 14 amino acids long. The V end lost 0 bases, the J end lost 4 bases, and 12 bases lay between the germline ends. The CDR3 DNA follows: TGCAGCGTTGAAGATCAACGGGGGGGCTATGGCTACACCTTC. Residues: CSVEDQRGGYGYTF.

This chain links TRBV29-1 with TRBJ1-1; unclear D gene. V gave up 6 bases and J gave up 1 base, with 3 bases separating them. This CDR3 is 10 amino acids long. Germline V gene lookup returns CDR1 SQVTM and CDR2 ANQGSEA. The CDR3 sequence is CSVANTEAFF. The CDR3 DNA reads TGCAGCGTCGCGAACACTGAAGCTTTCTTT.

There are a few counts of this clonotype. CDR3 amino acids: CASSNHGGVEQYF. CDR3 bases: TGTGCCAGCAGTAACCATGGCGGGGTCGAGCAGTACTTC. This sequence joins TRBV6-6 and TRBJ2-7, with a weak D call TRBD2 (6 bases). This CDR3 spans 13 amino acids. V was clipped by 5 bases and J by 6 bases, with 14 bases between them. Per germline, CDR1 MNHNY and CDR2 SVGAGI (reference sequence).

The chain combines TRBV12-3 or TRBV12-4 with TRBJ2-7, with TRBD1 as a possible D gene (6 bases). With 3 bases removed from V and 2 bases from J, the gap between germline ends came to 14 bases. There are 15 residues in the CDR3. The CDR3 region is CASSLGAGLPYEQYF. In DNA, the CDR3 is TGTGCCAGCAGTTTGGGGGCAGGCCTCCCCTACGAGCAGTACTTC.

The rearrangement links TRBV28 to TRBJ1-4; a weak D match, TRBD1 (6 bases). This CDR3 region has 17 residues. Between the trimmed V and J ends, which lost 5 bases and 7 bases, there was a span of 23 bases. Germline V gene data show CDR1 as MDHEN and CDR2 as SYDVKM. The CDR3 region is CASSLTLGGAGGEKLFF. CDR3 DNA: TGTGCCAGCAGTCTCACCCTCGGGGGGGCGGGGGGTGAAAAACTGTTTTTT.

The chain carries TRBV12-3 or TRBV12-4 and TRBJ2-2; 7 nucleotides line up with TRBD2. This CDR3 contains 14 residues. V lost 5 bases, J lost 8 bases, and 8 bases stayed unmatched. The CDR3 DNA sequence: TGTGCCAGCAGTCTACTAGCGACCGGGGGGGAGCTGTTTTTT. Its protein product is CASSLLATGGELFF.

The chain has TRBV29-1 and TRBJ2-7, with 8 bases that match TRBD1. The CDR3 is 14 residues long. V was pared by 1 base and J by 1 base, with 3 bases of the junction left unmatched. CDR1 SQVTM and CDR2 ANQGSEA come from the germline V gene. The CDR3: CSVEGGQESYEQYF. CDR3 bases: TGCAGCGTTGAAGGGGGACAGGAGTCCTACGAGCAGTACTTC.

The V call is TRBV6-2 or TRBV6-3, the J call TRBJ2-5; perhaps TRBD2 as D (6 bases). Germline V gene lookup returns CDR1 MNHEY and CDR2 SVGEGT. Between the trimmed V and J ends, which lost 8 bases and 3 bases, there was a span of 22 bases. CDR3 length: 16 amino acids. The CDR3 here is CASYSSWGSGKETQYF. CDR3 DNA: TGTGCCAGCTACTCTTCTTGGGGTAGCGGAAAAGAGACCCAGTACTTC.

The chain is built from TRBV9 and TRBJ2-3; weak D call: TRBD1 (6 bases). CDR1 SGDLS and CDR2 YYNGEE come from the germline V gene. V shed 4 bases and J shed 2 bases, with 17 bases lying between them. The CDR3 loop spans 16 amino acids. As DNA, the CDR3 is TGTGCCAGCAGCCCTTACAGGGTAGGAAACACAGATACGCAGTATTTT. Its translation: CASSPYRVGNTDTQYF.

V and J are TRBV7-9 and TRBJ1-1, with D tentatively TRBD1 (6 bases). Trimming left V 5 bases short and J 5 bases short, with 18 bases between. The length of the CDR3 is 15 residues. CDR1 is SEHNR and CDR2 is FQNEAQ in the germline V gene (reference sequence). The CDR3 sequence is CASSPRTAGVTEAFF. The DNA of the CDR3 is TGTGCCAGCAGCCCCAGGACAGCCGGGGTTACTGAAGCTTTCTTT.

The rearrangement joins TRBV20-1 to TRBJ2-6; tentative D call: TRBD1 (5 bases). The CDR3 runs to 15 residues. Per the germline V gene, CDR1 is DFQATT and CDR2 is SNEGSKA (reference sequence). V dropped 7 bases and J dropped 2 bases, with 15 bases sitting between them. DNA of the CDR3: TGCAGTGAGGGCAGGGTCGAAACTGGGGCCAACGTCCTGACTTTC. This encodes CSEGRVETGANVLTF.

A few counts support this clonotype. The V call is TRBV7-9, the J call TRBJ2-5; TRBD2 matches 9 bases. The germline gives CDR1 SEHNR, CDR2 FQNEAQ (reference sequence). The CDR3 spans 15 residues. V was pared by 3 bases and J by 5 bases, with 7 bases of the junction left unmatched. The CDR3 is CASSLVVAGDETQYF. The CDR3 DNA reads as TGTGCCAGCAGCTTGGTGGTAGCGGGAGACGAGACCCAGTACTTC.

The CDR3, as DNA: TGTGCCAGCAGCTCGGACAGGGACTATGGCTACACCTTC. Residues: CASSSDRDYGYTF. V usage is TRBV7-9 and J usage is TRBJ1-2, with 8 bases identical to TRBD1. CDR1 is SEHNR, CDR2 FQNEAQ, per germline (reference sequence). After removal of 4 bases from V and 3 bases from J, the junction contained 1 base not matched to a gene. CDR3 size: 13 residues.

The chain links TRBV7-2 to TRBJ2-3; D is ambiguous. Germline V gives CDR1 SGHTA, CDR2 FQGNSA. Between the trimmed V and J ends, which lost 5 bases and 6 bases, there was a span of 12 bases. The CDR3 is 13 residues long. The CDR3 loop is CASSLMAADTQYF. The DNA for the CDR3 is TGTGCCAGCAGCCTTATGGCCGCTGATACGCAGTATTTT.

This clonotype has a handful of counts. The chain carries TRBV20-1 and TRBJ1-3; TRBD1 agrees at 12 bases. CDR1 is DFQATT, CDR2 SNEGSKA, per germline (reference sequence). The CDR3 contains 19 residues. With V trimmed by 0 bases and J by 4 bases, 13 bases remained unmatched. Written as DNA, the CDR3 is TGCAGTGCTAGAGACCCCGGCATGGGACAGGGGGCAACAGGAAACACCATATATTTT. This sequence encodes CSARDPGMGQGATGNTIYF.

J is TRBJ2-1 and V is TRBV5-1; TRBD1 aligns across 12 bases. Germline lookup yields CDR1 SGHRS and CDR2 YFSETQ. The CDR3 sequence is 15 residues long. With 4 bases clipped from V and 9 bases from J, the junction kept 8 bases outside the gene matches. The CDR3 loop is CASSNGTGGGSEQFF. The CDR3, as DNA: TGCGCCAGCAGCAACGGGACAGGGGGCGGGAGTGAGCAGTTCTTC. The whole variable domain, filled in from reference TRBV5-1 and TRBJ2-1, reads KAGVTQTPRYLIKTRGQQVTLSCSPISGHRSVSWYQQTPGQGLQFLFEYFSETQRNKGNFPGRFSGRQFSNSRSEMNVSTLELGDSALYLCASSNGTGGGSEQFFGPGTRLTVL.

This chain connects TRBV3-1 to TRBJ2-5; D gene unclear. V was clipped by 0 bases and J by 7 bases, with 12 bases between them. This CDR3 region has 14 residues. CDR1 is LGHDT and CDR2 is YNNKEL in the germline V gene (reference sequence). The CDR3 coding sequence is TGTGCCAGCAGCCAAGAGGATATCCGGTGGACCCAGTACTTC. Translated, it gives CASSQEDIRWTQYF.

The chain is built from TRBV29-1 and TRBJ2-4; D tentatively reads TRBD1 or TRBD2 (6 bases each). Trimming stripped 0 bases from V and 15 bases from J, with 15 bases between. Per the germline V gene, CDR1 is SQVTM and CDR2 is ANQGSEA. The CDR3 extends over 12 amino acids. The CDR3 nucleotides read TGCAGCGTTGAAGATGGGGGGCTACCCCGGTACTTC. Translation gives CSVEDGGLPRYF.

This sequence joins TRBV5-5 and TRBJ2-7; D is undetermined. Germline CDR1 is SGHKS and CDR2 is YYEKEE (reference sequence). Between the trimmed V and J ends, which lost 5 bases and 6 bases, there was a span of 15 bases. The CDR3 totals 13 residues. CDR3 region: CASSPPQVGEQYF. The CDR3 bases are TGTGCCAGCAGTCCCCCTCAGGTGGGCGAGCAGTACTTC.

The chain recombines TRBV12-3 or TRBV12-4 with TRBJ2-1; maybe TRBD2 (6 bases). The CDR3 extends over 15 amino acids. V lost 3 bases to trimming and J lost 8 bases, with 17 bases between them. The CDR3 protein is CASSFGLSTIHEQFF. The CDR3 DNA follows: TGTGCCAGCAGTTTCGGACTATCAACAATCCATGAGCAGTTCTTC.

The rearrangement joins TRBV2 to TRBJ2-5; 8 nucleotides agree with TRBD2. Near its end, the DNA agrees better with TRBJ2-1, so the J call may be wrong. The germline gives CDR1 SNHLY, CDR2 FYNNEI. This CDR3 has 15 amino acids. CDR3 residues: CANEEPGLEANEQFF. CDR3 sequence (DNA): TGTGCCAACGAAGAACCGGGACTAGAAGCCAATGAGCAGTTCTTC.

This clonotype was found many times. CDR3 residues: CASSQGAGTSGYNEQFF. The CDR3 DNA sequence: TGTGCCAGCAGCCAAGGGGCAGGGACTAGCGGATACAATGAGCAGTTCTTC. The chain joins TRBV14 to TRBJ2-1, with 11 bases matching TRBD2. Trimming cost V 1 base and J 4 bases; bases outside gene matches: 6. The germline V gene has CDR1 SGHDN and CDR2 FVKESK. The CDR3 loop spans 17 amino acids.